A single sample is the source of the 21 T cell receptor beta chains below, sequenced in a study of OX40 agonist ivuxolimab in advanced cancers. This table comes from immunoSEQ multiplex PCR, and its TCRdb copy is limited to in-frame clones, with some not included. The table has over 65,000 clones, about 90% seen once; the top ten hold around 0.5%. The specimen was CD4+ or CD8+ T cells sorted from blood, collected in a trial of the OX40 agonist ivuxolimab. The receptors were sampled from an adult with an advanced solid tumor such as melanoma, head and neck, liver or kidney cancer.

The rearrangement uses TRBV30 and TRBJ1-1; 11 bases are shared with TRBD1. The germline V gene encodes CDR1 GTSNPN and CDR2 SVGIG (reference sequence). The CDR3 has 14 amino acids. CDR3 nucleotides: TGTGCTTCTAACCCGGGGACAGGGGGCACTGAAGCTTTCTTT. Its protein is CASNPGTGGTEAFF. Supplemented by reference TRBV30 and TRBJ1-1, the full variable domain reads SQTIHQWPATLVQPVGSPLSLECTVEGTSNPNLYWYRQAAGRGLQLLFYSVGIGQISSEVPQNLSASRPQDRQFILSSKKLLLSDSGFYLCASNPGTGGTEAFFGQGTRLTVV.

This chain joins TRBV15 and TRBJ2-1, with D perhaps TRBD1 or TRBD2 (6 bases each). V was cut by 5 bases and J by 3 bases, with 23 bases left in between. The CDR3 length is 18 residues. CDR1 and CDR2 (germline): LNHNV, YYDKDF (reference sequence). In DNA, the CDR3 is TGTGCCACCAGCCTGACAGGTCCGCCTCGGCGGGACTACAATGAGCAGTTCTTC. Translated: CATSLTGPPRRDYNEQFF.

This clone was counted a single time. The chain has TRBV5-1 and TRBJ2-1, with TRBD2 matching 14 bases. V gave up 4 bases and J gave up 8 bases; unmatched junction bases: 8. The CDR3 spans 16 residues. Germline V lookup: CDR1 SGHRS, CDR2 YFSETQ. CDR3 DNA sequence: TGCGCCAGCAGCATACGGACTAGCGGGAGGTTGTATGAGCAGTTCTTC. Protein: CASSIRTSGRLYEQFF.

This chain connects TRBV9 to TRBJ1-3; tentatively, D is TRBD1 (5 bases). Germline lookup yields CDR1 SGDLS and CDR2 YYNGEE. With 4 bases removed from V and 2 bases from J, the gap between germline ends came to 10 bases. The CDR3 runs 14 residues. CDR3 bases: TGTGCCAGCAGCTCCAGGGTGGCTGGAAACACCATATATTTT. Its translation: CASSSRVAGNTIYF.

The chain employs TRBV30 and TRBJ1-1, with D possibly being TRBD1 (5 bases). Germline V gene sequence: CDR1 GTSNPN, CDR2 SVGIG (reference sequence). The V gene lost 2 bases and the J gene lost 1 base, with 14 bases spanning the gap. The CDR3 consists of 15 residues. The CDR3 sequence: CAWSPKRGPNTEAFF. In nucleotides, the CDR3 is TGTGCCTGGAGTCCGAAAAGGGGACCGAACACTGAAGCTTTCTTT.

J is TRBJ2-1 and V is TRBV7-2; 9 nucleotides agree with TRBD1. The CDR3 totals 15 residues. With V trimmed by 5 bases and J by 3 bases, 5 bases remained unmatched. Germline V gives CDR1 SGHTA, CDR2 FQGNSA. The CDR3: CASSRGQGGYNEQFF. As DNA, the CDR3 is TGTGCCAGCAGCAGGGGACAGGGTGGCTACAATGAGCAGTTCTTC.

The CDR3 region has the DNA TGCGCCAGCAGAGAACCCCGGGAGCTCCGGGAGCAGTACTTC. Its protein product is CASREPRELREQYF. The gene calls are TRBV10-1 and TRBJ2-7, with a weak D call TRBD2 (6 bases). The CDR3 covers 14 residues. Between the trimmed V and J ends, which lost 6 bases and 7 bases, there was a span of 19 bases. Germline V CDR1 and CDR2: WNHNN, SYGVQD (reference sequence).

The J gene is TRBJ1-6, the V gene TRBV16; D possibly corresponds to TRBD1 (6 bases). Germline V gives CDR1 KGHSY, CDR2 FQNENV. Trimming pared 3 bases from V and 10 bases from J, leaving 16 bases between. The CDR3 length is 15 residues. In DNA, the CDR3 is TGTGCCAGCAGCCATCACAGGGTTCGACGATCACCCCTCCACTTT. It encodes CASSHHRVRRSPLHF.

The V call is TRBV29-1, the J call TRBJ2-3; D gene ambiguous. Germline lookup yields CDR1 SQVTM and CDR2 ANQGSEA. V dropped 6 bases and J dropped 0 bases, with 10 bases sitting between them. The CDR3 loop spans 13 amino acids. The DNA for the CDR3 is TGCAGCGTAGTTGACGGGAGCACAGATACGCAGTATTTT. Residues: CSVVDGSTDTQYF.

The J gene is TRBJ2-3, the V gene TRBV7-3, with 9 bases lining up with TRBD1. The germline V gene has CDR1 SGHTA and CDR2 FQGTGA. J gave up 4 bases and V 5 bases, and 7 bases lay outside the gene matches. The CDR3 length is 15 residues. The CDR3 region has the DNA TGTGCCAGCAGCAACGGGACAGGGTACGCAGATACGCAGTATTTT. This encodes CASSNGTGYADTQYF.

This CDR3 reads CASRADRGQGQPQHF. CDR3 sequence (DNA): TGTGCCAGCAGGGCAGACAGGGGGCAAGGTCAGCCCCAGCATTTT. The chain employs TRBV28 and TRBJ1-5, with TRBD1 matching over 10 bases. The germline V gene encodes CDR1 MDHEN and CDR2 SYDVKM. The CDR3 consists of 15 residues. The V segment lost 6 bases and the J segment 6 bases; nucleotides outside the gene matches: 8.

CDR3 coding DNA: TGTGCCTGGAGTGTATGGCAGCAAGAGACCCAGTACTTC. This encodes CAWSVWQQETQYF. The rearrangement links TRBV30 to TRBJ2-5; D is unresolved. This CDR3 has 13 residues. V lost 0 bases, J lost 2 bases, and 7 bases lay in between. Germline V gene sequence: CDR1 GTSNPN, CDR2 SVGIG (reference sequence).

This clone has a handful of counts. The chain employs TRBV29-1 and TRBJ1-1, with D perhaps TRBD1 (5 bases). CDR1 is SQVTM and CDR2 is ANQGSEA in the germline V gene. V was cut by 5 bases and J by 0 bases, with 10 bases left in between. The CDR3 runs 13 residues. In DNA, the CDR3 is TGCAGCGTTCTAAGACAGATGAACACTGAAGCTTTCTTT. Protein: CSVLRQMNTEAFF.

V and J are TRBV5-1 and TRBJ2-1; the D is unclear. V dropped 0 bases and J dropped 6 bases, with 7 bases sitting between them. The germline V gene has CDR1 SGHRS and CDR2 YFSETQ. CDR3 length equals 13 residues. CDR3 DNA sequence: TGCGCCAGCAGCTTGGGCGTATCCAATGAGCAGTTCTTC. Encoded protein: CASSLGVSNEQFF.

The J gene is TRBJ2-7, the V gene TRBV11-3; D is undetermined. Germline V gene sequence: CDR1 SGHNT, CDR2 YENEEA. The V gene lost 2 bases and the J gene lost 5 bases, with 7 bases spanning the gap. The CDR3 consists of 12 residues. This CDR3 reads CASSLTPDEQYF. CDR3 sequence (DNA): TGTGCCAGCAGCTTAACACCGGACGAGCAGTACTTC.

The chain uses TRBV29-1 and TRBJ1-1; the D gene is possibly TRBD1 (6 bases). The CDR3 spans 13 residues. Trimming pared 6 bases from V and 7 bases from J, leaving 18 bases between. Germline V gene data show CDR1 as SQVTM and CDR2 as ANQGSEA. CDR3 nucleotides: TGCAGCGTCAAGGGGGATTCGCATAGTGAAGCTTTCTTT. This codes for CSVKGDSHSEAFF.

The rearrangement joins TRBV28 to TRBJ1-1; D is perhaps TRBD1 (5 bases). V lost 3 bases and J lost 1, with 9 bases in between. CDR3 length equals 14 residues. Germline CDR1 and CDR2: MDHEN and SYDVKM. The CDR3 nucleotides read TGTGCCAGCAGTTTGGGGGTGGCGAACACTGAAGCTTTCTTT. This translates into CASSLGVANTEAFF.

The chain joins TRBV6-5 to TRBJ1-2; 7 bases match TRBD1. The J segment lost 2 bases and the V segment lost 6 bases, leaving 9 bases of the junction unmatched. The CDR3 totals 15 residues. Germline V CDR1 and CDR2: MNHEY, SVGAGI. The CDR3 reads CASRGRQGANYGYTF. CDR3 sequence (DNA): TGTGCCAGCAGGGGAAGACAGGGAGCAAACTATGGCTACACCTTC.

The chain recombines TRBV11-3 with TRBJ2-7; 9 positions agree with TRBD1. This CDR3 region has 14 residues. Germline-derived CDR1 and CDR2 are SGHNT and YENEEA. The V gene end was trimmed by 5 bases and the J gene end by 3 bases; junction bases not matched to a gene: 5. In nucleotides, the CDR3 is TGTGCCAGCAGCAAAGGGGGACAGGGCTACGAGCAGTACTTC. Its protein product is CASSKGGQGYEQYF.

J is TRBJ2-4 and V is TRBV19; D is unclear. Germline V CDR1 and CDR2: LNHDA, SQIVND (reference sequence). The CDR3 runs 13 residues. Deletions cut 3 bases from V and 1 base from J, with 4 bases between. The CDR3 coding sequence is TGTGCCAGTAGTATGAGTGCCAAAAACATTCAGTACTTC. Its translation: CASSMSAKNIQYF.

This chain joins TRBV18 and TRBJ2-6, with TRBD2 as a possible D gene (7 bases). Germline CDR1 reads KGHSH; CDR2 reads LQKENI. V lost 1 base, J lost 3 bases, and 16 bases lay in between. CDR3 length equals 18 residues. The DNA for the CDR3 is TGTGCCAGCTCACCACTCGCCGGGGGCGGGAGTGGGGCCAACGTCCTGACTTTC. Translated, it gives CASSPLAGGGSGANVLTF.